This T cell receptor beta chain is from a study of blood T cell repertoires in COVID-19. Study in general: Specimens from acute and convalescent COVID-19 originated in the United States, Italy and Spain.

This clone was seen only a few times. Methods used by the authors: How many nucleated cells were present was estimated from reference gene primer amplification. Data came from immunoSEQ multiplex PCR; TCRdb stores just in-frame clones and leaves some out. That table gives V, J and clone size, and the DNA gave D and trimming. The table has around 120,000 clones, 65% to 80% seen once. V was trimmed by 8 bases and J by 2 bases, leaving 15 bases between them. There are 14 residues in the CDR3. Germline lookup yields CDR1 SNHLY and CDR2 FYNNEI. The TCR originated in a man between 50 and 59 years old with acute or convalescent COVID-19. The sample was peripheral blood. The V call is TRBV2, the J call TRBJ1-2, with D possibly being TRBD1 (5 bases). CDR3 in DNA: TGTGCCAGCGGGACGGGACGGGGGAACTATGGCTACACCTTC. Its protein product is CASGTGRGNYGYTF.